This is a list of T cell receptor beta chains from one sample in a study of cytomegalovirus exposure and HLA in healthy donors. Produced via immunoSEQ multiplex PCR; TCRdb's table is partial and in-frame only. The profile shows 60,000 to 80,000 clones, 70% to 75% of them singletons. The sample comprised PBMCs. These receptors were taken from a woman aged 30 to 39 in good health and CMV-seronegative. The CDR3 runs from the conserved cysteine through the conserved F or W. Each record gives: V gene, D gene, clone size, J gene, CDR3 protein, CDR3 DNA. The D gene is left open where the match is weak. For some rows the clone size is stated as once, few or many, or as a class when expanded; others skip it.

v_gene: TRBV4-3; d_gene: NA; abundance: NA; j_gene: TRBJ2-1; CDR3aa: CASSQERLLNEQFF; CDR3nt: TGCGCCAGCAGCCAAGAGAGACTTTTAAATGAGCAGTTCTTC
v_gene: TRBV6-5; d_gene: TRBD2; abundance: NA; j_gene: TRBJ2-1; CDR3aa: CASRGTSPYNEQFF; CDR3nt: TGTGCCAGCAGGGGGACTAGCCCCTACAATGAGCAGTTCTTC
v_gene: TRBV15; d_gene: NA; abundance: NA; j_gene: TRBJ1-2; CDR3aa: CATSRDWGRVGGYTF; CDR3nt: TGTGCCACCAGCAGAGATTGGGGCAGGGTTGGCGGCTACACCTTC
v_gene: TRBV5-1; d_gene: NA; abundance: once; j_gene: TRBJ2-1; CDR3aa: CASSLSLGARNEQFF; CDR3nt: TGCGCCAGCAGCCTATCCTTGGGAGCCCGCAATGAGCAGTTCTTC
v_gene: TRBV5-1; d_gene: TRBD1; abundance: once; j_gene: TRBJ2-7; CDR3aa: CASSLLRDRGYEQYF; CDR3nt: TGCGCCAGCAGCTTGCTCCGGGACAGGGGGTACGAGCAGTACTTC
v_gene: TRBV7-9; d_gene: NA; abundance: NA; j_gene: TRBJ2-7; CDR3aa: CSSSLTGARLNEQYF; CDR3nt: TGTTCCAGCAGCTTGACGGGAGCCCGACTGAACGAGCAGTACTTC
v_gene: TRBV27; d_gene: NA; abundance: NA; j_gene: TRBJ2-7; CDR3aa: CASSFRGNSYEQYF; CDR3nt: TGTGCCAGCAGTTTTAGAGGTAATAGCTACGAGCAGTACTTC
v_gene: TRBV21-1; d_gene: NA; abundance: few; j_gene: TRBJ1-2; CDR3aa: CASSKAGDRDYGYTF; CDR3nt: TGTGCCAGCAGCAAAGCGGGGGACAGGGACTATGGCTACACCTTC
v_gene: TRBV9; d_gene: NA; abundance: NA; j_gene: TRBJ2-2; CDR3aa: CASSPRQGARAGGPFTGELFF; CDR3nt: TGTGCCAGCAGCCCGAGGCAGGGGGCGCGAGCGGGAGGCCCGTTCACCGGGGAGCTGTTTTTT
v_gene: TRBV27; d_gene: NA; abundance: NA; j_gene: TRBJ1-5; CDR3aa: CASSPAWGGPRQPQHF; CDR3nt: TGTGCCAGCAGTCCGGCCTGGGGGGGGCCAAGGCAGCCCCAGCATTTT
v_gene: TRBV19; d_gene: TRBD2; abundance: NA; j_gene: TRBJ2-1; CDR3aa: CASRTSGSPNEQFF; CDR3nt: TGTGCCAGTAGGACTAGCGGGAGCCCTAATGAGCAGTTCTTC
v_gene: TRBV7-3; d_gene: TRBD2; abundance: once; j_gene: TRBJ2-3; CDR3aa: CASSSGLAGGTDTQYF; CDR3nt: TGTGCCAGCAGCTCCGGACTAGCGGGGGGCACAGATACGCAGTATTTT
v_gene: TRBV28; d_gene: TRBD1; abundance: NA; j_gene: TRBJ1-5; CDR3aa: CASMRPPTGLSNQPQHF; CDR3nt: TGTGCCAGCATGAGGCCACCGACAGGGCTTAGCAATCAGCCCCAGCATTTT
v_gene: TRBV6-1; d_gene: NA; abundance: NA; j_gene: TRBJ1-1; CDR3aa: CAGTIGGPWNTEAFF; CDR3nt: TGTGCCGGGACAATAGGCGGGCCCTGGAACACTGAAGCTTTCTTT
v_gene: TRBV27; d_gene: TRBD1; abundance: NA; j_gene: TRBJ1-2; CDR3aa: CASSLQGATYGYTF; CDR3nt: TGTGCCAGCAGTTTGCAGGGGGCGACCTATGGCTACACCTTC
v_gene: TRBV30; d_gene: TRBD1; abundance: NA; j_gene: TRBJ1-2; CDR3aa: CAWSGWQGDGGYTF; CDR3nt: TGTGCCTGGAGTGGGTGGCAGGGGGATGGTGGCTACACCTTC
v_gene: TRBV7-9; d_gene: NA; abundance: NA; j_gene: TRBJ1-1; CDR3aa: CASSSPRSRSTEAFF; CDR3nt: TGTGCCAGCAGCTCACCTCGGAGTAGAAGCACTGAAGCTTTCTTT
v_gene: TRBV5-1; d_gene: NA; abundance: NA; j_gene: TRBJ2-3; CDR3aa: CASSFYRGVSGRYSTDTQYF; CDR3nt: TGCGCCAGCAGCTTCTACAGGGGAGTCAGCGGGAGATACAGCACAGATACGCAGTATTTT
v_gene: TRBV6-5; d_gene: TRBD2; abundance: NA; j_gene: TRBJ2-5; CDR3aa: CASKRRQRGETQYF; CDR3nt: TGTGCCAGCAAGCGCCGCCAGCGGGGAGAGACCCAGTACTTC
v_gene: TRBV7-6; d_gene: TRBD2; abundance: NA; j_gene: TRBJ2-1; CDR3aa: CASSFYVGRESYNEQFF; CDR3nt: TGTGCCAGCAGCTTTTATGTTGGGCGGGAGTCCTACAATGAGCAGTTCTTC
v_gene: TRBV15; d_gene: NA; abundance: few; j_gene: TRBJ2-7; CDR3aa: CATSVGLRPDTNDYEQYF; CDR3nt: TGTGCCACCAGCGTAGGGTTACGCCCGGACACAAATGACTACGAGCAGTACTTC
v_gene: TRBV5-1; d_gene: TRBD1; abundance: NA; j_gene: TRBJ2-3; CDR3aa: CASSSGDRSTDTQYF; CDR3nt: TGCGCCAGCAGCTCCGGGGACAGAAGCACAGATACGCAGTATTTT
v_gene: TRBV11-2; d_gene: NA; abundance: NA; j_gene: TRBJ2-5; CDR3aa: CASSPRRLPEETQYF; CDR3nt: TGTGCCAGCAGCCCGAGGCGACTTCCCGAAGAGACCCAGTACTTC
v_gene: TRBV5-1; d_gene: TRBD1; abundance: few; j_gene: TRBJ2-7; CDR3aa: CASSPGTDIYEQYF; CDR3nt: TGCGCCAGCAGCCCAGGGACAGATATTTACGAGCAGTACTTC
v_gene: TRBV2; d_gene: TRBD1; abundance: NA; j_gene: TRBJ1-1; CDR3aa: CAGGTGALNTEAFF; CDR3nt: TGTGCCGGAGGGACAGGGGCACTGAACACTGAAGCTTTCTTT
v_gene: TRBV7-9; d_gene: TRBD2; abundance: NA; j_gene: TRBJ2-7; CDR3aa: CASSLQLGTSGRRYYEQYF; CDR3nt: TGTGCCAGCAGCCTTCAACTTGGGACTAGCGGGAGGAGATACTACGAGCAGTACTTC